This T cell receptor (beta chain) was sequenced in a study of spatial heterogeneity in lung cancer. On the study more broadly: A unique TCR and UMI combination showed up more than ten times in raw reads, on average. Study-wide points: The authors estimated that roughly 7.3% of tumor T cells were covered for alpha chains and approximately 14% for beta chains. Tumoral mutation counts were tracked by counts of expanded intratumoral alpha and beta TCRs.

Via MiXCR, TCRdb re-called the 5' RACE reads, giving one row per CDR3 protein. Here the sample spans several thousand distinct CDR3 sequences, 15% to 20% being singletons. The time point: sample taken at primary tumor resection. The donors, fewer than 95 patients with untreated early-stage non-small cell lung cancer, provided the samples. Extraction of whole RNA from tumor, nontumor lung or frozen PBMC preceded unsorted sequencing. This clonotype is medium-sized (0.01 to 0.1%). The antigen is unknown. This beta chain is a stray sequence in a library constructed for alpha chains; its clone size is not meaningful. The CDR3 loop spans 17 amino acids. In germline, CDR1 is DFQATT, CDR2 SNEGSKA (reference sequence). The V and J ends lost 1 base and 7 bases respectively, with 24 bases between them.

V usage is TRBV20-1 and J usage is TRBJ2-3, with D possibly matching TRBD1 (7 bases). Sequencing used lung tumor tissue, obtained at surgery. This receptor was obtained from a male donor with early-stage non-small cell lung cancer. The CDR3 here is CSARVQGGVSGENTQYF. The CDR3 bases are TGCAGTGCTAGAGTTCAGGGGGGCGTCTCAGGGGAGAATACGCAGTATTTT.